A selection of T cell receptor beta chains follows, all from one sample in a study of cytomegalovirus exposure and HLA in healthy donors. Produced via immunoSEQ multiplex PCR; TCRdb's table is partial and in-frame only. The sample consists of some 96,000 clones, 76% of them appearing once. Sample: PBMCs. Receptors originate from a woman in her sixties in good health and CMV-seropositive. The CDR3 runs from the conserved cysteine through the conserved F or W. A D gene is named only where the DNA matches it firmly. Size tells how often a clone was seen (once, few, many) or the class of an expanded clone, and some rows leave it out.

- - TRBJ2-5 TRBV5-1 CASSLVDSRETQYF TGCGCCAGCAGCTTGGTGGACTCTAGGGAGACCCAGTACTTC
TRBD1 - TRBJ2-3 TRBV28 CASSLFAGTGGADTQYF TGTGCCAGCAGTTTATTCGCCGGGACAGGAGGAGCAGATACGCAGTATTTT
- - TRBJ1-4 TRBV6-1 CASSVLGGAVEKLFF TGTGCCAGCAGTGTTCTTGGAGGGGCGGTCGAAAAACTGTTTTTT
TRBD1 - TRBJ1-2 TRBV5-8 CASSATGFHGYTF TGTGCCAGCAGCGCGACAGGGTTCCATGGCTACACCTTC
TRBD1 - TRBJ1-2 TRBV29-1 CSDLTGSNGYTF TGCAGCGACCTGACAGGGAGTAATGGCTACACCTTC
- few TRBJ1-2 TRBV6-5 CASSEENRYYGYTF TGTGCCAGCAGTGAAGAAAACAGATACTATGGCTACACCTTC
- - TRBJ1-6 TRBV10-1 CASSEGRDNSPLHF TGCGCCAGCAGTGAGGGCAGGGATAATTCACCCCTCCACTTT
TRBD1 - TRBJ2-2 TRBV18 CASSSSPGQDIAKLFF TGTGCCAGCTCATCGTCGCCGGGACAGGATATTGCGAAGCTGTTTTTT
TRBD2 - TRBJ2-7 TRBV29-1 CSVEDPSGRATYEQYF TGCAGCGTTGAAGATCCTAGCGGGAGGGCCACTTACGAGCAGTACTTC
- few TRBJ2-7 TRBV7-9 CASSLGTFYEQYF TGTGCCAGCAGCTTAGGGACATTTTACGAGCAGTACTTC
- - TRBJ2-1 TRBV19 CASSIALENEQFF TGTGCCAGTAGTATCGCTCTAGAAAATGAGCAGTTCTTC
TRBD1 - TRBJ2-1 TRBV2 CASRVDRGNDNEQFF TGTGCCAGCAGGGTGGACAGGGGGAATGACAATGAGCAGTTCTTC
- - TRBJ2-2 TRBV7-3 CASSFGITGELFF TGTGCCAGCAGCTTCGGGATTACCGGGGAGCTGTTTTTT
TRBD2 once TRBJ2-2 TRBV5-1 CASSLGTSGKTGELFF TGCGCCAGCAGCCTAGGGACTAGCGGGAAGACCGGGGAGCTGTTTTTT
TRBD2 - TRBJ2-1 TRBV30 CAWIRGGTSDYNEQFF TGTGCCTGGATAAGGGGCGGGACTAGCGACTACAATGAGCAGTTCTTC
TRBD1 - TRBJ1-2 TRBV9 CASSASWWTGGDGYTF TGTGCCAGCAGCGCTTCCTGGTGGACAGGTGGGGATGGCTACACCTTC
- once TRBJ1-1 TRBV11-3 CASSLDSWTEAFF TGTGCCAGCAGCTTAGATAGTTGGACTGAAGCTTTCTTT
TRBD2 - TRBJ2-3 TRBV30 CAWSQLAATQYF TGTGCCTGGAGCCAACTAGCGGCTACGCAGTATTTT
TRBD1 - TRBJ1-4 TRBV7-2 CASSSPGQGARLVNEKLFF TGTGCCAGCAGTAGTCCGGGACAGGGGGCCCGATTAGTTAATGAAAAACTGTTTTTT
TRBD1 - TRBJ2-2 TRBV10-3 CAIRGITGDTGELFF TGTGCCATCAGGGGAATAACAGGGGACACCGGGGAGCTGTTTTTT
- - TRBJ2-5 TRBV7-9 CASSVMETQYF TGTGCCAGCAGCGTAATGGAGACCCAGTACTTC
TRBD1 - TRBJ1-4 TRBV4-1 CASSQDRFGGQENEKLFF TGCGCCAGCAGCCAAGATCGGTTTGGGGGACAGGAAAATGAAAAACTGTTTTTT
- few TRBJ1-2 TRBV5-1 CASSITGRGAGYTF TGCGCCAGCAGTATTACAGGTCGGGGGGCTGGCTACACCTTC
- - TRBJ2-6 TRBV27 CASSLSGANVLTF TGTGCCAGCAGCCTCTCTGGGGCCAACGTCCTGACTTTC
TRBD1 - TRBJ2-7 TRBV5-1 CASSPLRQGYEQYF TGCGCCAGCAGCCCCCTGAGACAGGGCTACGAGCAGTACTTC
- - TRBJ2-7 TRBV6-5 CASYTGQGHEQYF TGTGCCAGTTATACAGGGCAGGGGCACGAGCAGTACTTC
- - TRBJ2-7 TRBV6-1 CASSPMTGSYEQYF TGTGCCAGCAGTCCGATGACAGGTTCCTACGAGCAGTACTTC
- - TRBJ2-5 TRBV5-4 CASSLESLSGETQYF TGTGCCAGCAGCTTGGAGTCCTTGAGCGGAGAGACCCAGTACTTC
TRBD1 few TRBJ1-3 TRBV6-1 CASSGGQGRNTIYF TGTGCCAGCAGTGGCGGACAGGGAAGAAACACCATATATTTT
- - TRBJ2-3 TRBV29-1 CSVLSERHTDTQYF TGCAGCGTTCTTTCAGAGCGTCACACAGATACGCAGTATTTT
TRBD1 - TRBJ2-5 TRBV5-1 CASTPGQGWETQYF TGCGCCAGCACCCCGGGACAGGGCTGGGAGACCCAGTACTTC
TRBD2 - TRBJ2-3 TRBV5-1 CASSLAGGTDTQYF TGCGCCAGCAGCCTAGCGGGGGGCACAGATACGCAGTATTTT
TRBD1 - TRBJ2-1 TRBV7-3 CASSLTGQGAGNEQFF TGTGCCAGCAGCTTAACGGGACAGGGGGCTGGCAATGAGCAGTTCTTC
- once TRBJ1-1 TRBV4-2 CASSQGDRPFFEAFF TGTGCCAGCAGCCAAGGCGACAGGCCCTTCTTTGAAGCTTTCTTT
- - TRBJ2-6 TRBV10-3 CAISPTVSGANVLTF TGTGCCATCAGCCCGACAGTCTCTGGGGCCAACGTCCTGACTTTC
TRBD1 - TRBJ1-2 TRBV4-1 CASSRAPGGDGYTF TGCGCCAGCAGCCGAGCCCCAGGGGGCGATGGCTACACCTTC
- - TRBJ2-1 TRBV10-3 CAISPGGTYAEQFF TGTGCCATCAGTCCTGGAGGGACTTATGCTGAGCAGTTCTTC
TRBD2 - TRBJ2-1 TRBV5-4 CASTSRGGREGYNEQFF TGTGCCAGCACTTCTAGAGGGGGGCGGGAGGGGTACAATGAGCAGTTCTTC
TRBD2 - TRBJ2-7 TRBV7-3 CASSLGLAGSYEQYF TGTGCCAGCAGCCTCGGACTAGCGGGCTCCTACGAGCAGTACTTC
- once TRBJ1-2 TRBV4-1 CASSLHGAPTEDNTF TGCGCCAGCAGCCTACATGGGGCCCCGACTGAGGATAACACCTTC
TRBD1 - TRBJ1-2 TRBV29-1 CSARQGNYGYTF TGCAGCGCGAGACAGGGGAACTATGGCTACACCTTC
- - TRBJ2-1 TRBV5-4 CASSPGLPSSYNEQFF TGTGCCAGCAGTCCGGGACTCCCGAGCTCCTACAATGAGCAGTTCTTC
TRBD1 - TRBJ1-1 TRBV27 CASSFRDRAEAFF TGTGCCAGCAGTTTTAGGGACAGAGCTGAAGCTTTCTTT
- - TRBJ1-1 TRBV2 CASTDSLNTEAFF TGTGCCAGCACGGACAGTTTGAACACTGAAGCTTTCTTT
TRBD2 - TRBJ2-2 TRBV10-3 CAITGTSGSGELFF TGTGCCATCACCGGGACTAGCGGGTCCGGGGAGCTGTTTTTT
TRBD1 - TRBJ2-5 TRBV4-1 CASSSRTGWEQYF TGCGCCAGCAGCTCCCGGACAGGGTGGGAGCAGTACTTC
TRBD2 - TRBJ2-2 TRBV6-5 CASRDNGGTGELFF TGTGCCAGCAGAGATAACGGGGGGACCGGGGAGCTGTTTTTT
TRBD1 - TRBJ1-1 TRBV10-2 CASSPGQGEAFF TGCGCCAGCAGTCCGGGACAGGGGGAAGCTTTCTTT
TRBD2 - TRBJ2-5 TRBV11-2 CASSMTSGRAWETQYF TGTGCCAGCAGCATGACTAGCGGGAGGGCCTGGGAGACCCAGTACTTC
- - TRBJ1-1 TRBV19 CASSLGGRTEAFF TGTGCCAGTAGTTTAGGAGGGAGAACTGAAGCTTTCTTT
TRBD2 few TRBJ2-1 TRBV6-5 CASRSGTSNEQFF TGTGCCAGCAGGTCCGGGACTAGCAATGAGCAGTTCTTC
- - TRBJ2-7 TRBV19 CASSWGRNYEQYF TGTGCCAGTAGCTGGGGCCGTAACTACGAGCAGTACTTC
- - TRBJ2-3 TRBV10-3 CAISDRRVSSTDTQYF TGTGCCATCAGTGATAGGAGGGTCTCTAGCACAGATACGCAGTATTTT
TRBD2 - TRBJ2-1 TRBV28 CASSRSGEPHNEQFF TGTGCCAGCAGCCGAAGCGGGGAGCCCCACAATGAGCAGTTCTTC
TRBD1 - TRBJ2-5 TRBV2 CANTGQGLYQETQYF TGTGCCAACACGGGACAGGGGTTGTACCAAGAGACCCAGTACTTC
- - TRBJ2-5 TRBV18 CASSPEETQYF TGTGCCAGCTCACCGGAGGAGACCCAGTACTTC
TRBD1 - TRBJ1-4 TRBV29-1 CSVAPTGIEKLFF TGCAGCGTTGCCCCGACAGGGATCGAAAAACTGTTTTTT
- few TRBJ2-7 TRBV9 CASSPRAGRSYEQYF TGTGCCAGCAGCCCACGGGCAGGGAGGAGTTACGAGCAGTACTTC
TRBD2 - TRBJ2-7 TRBV7-8 CASSRTSGRVNEQYF TGTGCCAGCAGCCGGACTAGCGGGAGAGTCAACGAGCAGTACTTC